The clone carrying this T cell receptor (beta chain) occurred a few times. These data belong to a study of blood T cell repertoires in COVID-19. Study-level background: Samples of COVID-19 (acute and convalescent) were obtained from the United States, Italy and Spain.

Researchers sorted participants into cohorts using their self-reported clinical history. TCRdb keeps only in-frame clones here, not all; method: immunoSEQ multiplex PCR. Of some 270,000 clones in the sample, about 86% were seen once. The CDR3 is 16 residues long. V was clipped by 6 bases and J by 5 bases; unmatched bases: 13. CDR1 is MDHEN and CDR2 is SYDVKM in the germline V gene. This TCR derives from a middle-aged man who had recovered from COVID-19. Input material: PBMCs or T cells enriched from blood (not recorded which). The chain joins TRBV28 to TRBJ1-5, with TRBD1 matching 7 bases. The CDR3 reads CASRSQAGTEYQPQHF. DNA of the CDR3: TGTGCCAGCAGGTCCCAAGCCGGGACAGAATATCAGCCCCAGCATTTT.